The 7 T cell receptor beta chains below come from one sample, sequenced in a study of cytotoxic CD8 clonotypes in ibrutinib-treated CLL. Repertoires were generated with immunoSEQ multiplex PCR, while TCRdb's copy carries only in-frame clones and drops some. The sample carries approximately 100,000 clones, around four fifths recorded once. The sample in question was PBMCs, obtained after 12 months of ibrutinib treatment. The receptor set was obtained from a human donor with chronic lymphocytic leukemia.

This chain links TRBV7-2 with TRBJ2-5; D gene uncertain. V was clipped by 5 bases and J by 2 bases, with 9 bases between them. This CDR3 has 13 residues. The germline CDR1 and CDR2 sequences are SGHTA and FQGNSA. This chain's CDR3 is CASSPQEQETQYF. The CDR3, as DNA: TGTGCCAGCAGCCCGCAGGAGCAAGAGACCCAGTACTTC.

The rearrangement joins TRBV2 to TRBJ2-1; 7 positions match TRBD2. The CDR3 covers 14 residues. The V gene's germline CDR1 is SNHLY and CDR2 FYNNEI. Losses at the gene ends were 10 bases for V and 0 bases for J; bases not matched to a gene: 6. The CDR3 DNA sequence: TGTGCCACCCGAGCGGGGAGCTCCTACAATGAGCAGTTCTTC. It specifies CATRAGSSYNEQFF.

A single count supports this clone. The chain has TRBV30 and TRBJ1-3; D unresolved. The CDR3 is made up of 13 amino acids. Germline CDR1 and CDR2: GTSNPN and SVGIG (reference sequence). The V and J ends lost 0 bases and 3 bases respectively, with 6 bases between them. Written as DNA, the CDR3 is TGTGCCTGGAGTGTAAGGCTTGGAAACACCATATATTTT. It encodes CAWSVRLGNTIYF.

The CDR3 region is CASSGTGVPYGYTF. CDR3 in DNA: TGTGCCAGCAGCGGGACAGGGGTCCCCTATGGCTACACCTTC. The rearrangement joins TRBV5-8 to TRBJ1-2; 10 bases align to TRBD1. This CDR3 is built from 14 residues. Germline loops: CDR1 SGHTS, CDR2 YDEGEE. The V segment lost 4 bases and the J segment 4 bases; nucleotides outside the gene matches: 4.

The chain uses TRBV6-6 and TRBJ1-5; a possible D gene is TRBD1 (5 bases). V lost 11 bases and J 0 bases, leaving 17 bases between the germline ends. Germline values: CDR1 MNHNY, CDR2 SVGAGI (reference sequence). The length of the CDR3 is 15 residues. CDR3 nucleotides: TGTGCCGCGCCGGGACTCGCCCATAGCAATCAGCCCCAGCATTTT. Its translation: CAAPGLAHSNQPQHF.

The CDR3 DNA reads TGTGCCAGCAGCAATGGACTAGCGGGGGCCCCCTACGAGCAGTACTTC. It yields the protein CASSNGLAGAPYEQYF. V is TRBV7-9 and J is TRBJ2-7, with TRBD2 matching 13 bases. The V segment lost 5 bases and the J segment 2 bases; nucleotides outside the gene matches: 6. CDR1 and CDR2 from the germline V gene are SEHNR and FQNEAQ (reference sequence). There are 16 residues in the CDR3.

The chain couples TRBV6-1 to TRBJ2-7, with 8 bases lining up with TRBD1. CDR3 length equals 15 residues. CDR1 and CDR2 (germline): MNHNS, SASEGT. V gave up 5 bases and J gave up 4 bases; unmatched junction bases: 10. The CDR3 bases are TGTGCCAGCAGTCCAAGCGGACAGGGTGGATACGAGCAGTACTTC. It encodes CASSPSGQGGYEQYF.